The 32 T cell receptor beta chains given below trace back to one sample, sequenced in a study of shared T cell receptors in the human thymus. This table comes from immunoSEQ multiplex PCR, and its TCRdb copy is limited to in-frame clones, with some not included. The sample lists 550,000 to 800,000 clones; 70% to 90% were seen once. This sample also belongs to another study, concerning human thymus T cells.

The sample consisted of thymocytes. The receptors come from a girl in the first two years of life with a congenital heart defect.

The chain joins TRBV7-2 to TRBJ1-2; 7 bases line up with TRBD1. The CDR3 is 16 amino acids. Germline V gene lookup returns CDR1 SGHTA and CDR2 FQGNSA. The V segment lost 5 bases and the J segment 1 base; nucleotides outside the gene matches: 10. The CDR3 DNA is TGTGCCAGCAGCCACACAGACAGGGCCCTTAACTATGGCTACACCTTC. This codes for CASSHTDRALNYGYTF.

This chain joins TRBV4-2 and TRBJ2-3; 14 nucleotides line up with TRBD2. The germline V gene encodes CDR1 LGHNA and CDR2 YNFKEQ. V lost 0 bases to trimming and J lost 2 bases; unmatched junction nucleotides: 16. The CDR3 consists of 22 residues. For the CDR3, the DNA is TGTGCCAGCAGCCAAGAACGGGAGACTAGCGGGGGGGATTCAGAATCCACAGATACGCAGTATTTT. Its translation is CASSQERETSGGDSESTDTQYF.

This clone was seen a handful of times. V usage is TRBV15 and J usage is TRBJ1-3, with D possibly TRBD1 on 5 matching bases. The CDR3 is 15 amino acids. The V and J ends lost 4 bases and 0 bases respectively, with 10 bases between them. Germline V gene sequence: CDR1 LNHNV, CDR2 YYDKDF (reference sequence). DNA for the CDR3: TGTGCCACCAGCATGCGGGGCCTCTCTGGAAACACCATATATTTT. Its protein is CATSMRGLSGNTIYF.

The chain links TRBV5-4 to TRBJ1-2, with TRBD1 matching over 10 bases. J was trimmed by 4 bases and V by 4 bases; bases with no gene match: 7. Germline lookup yields CDR1 SGHNT and CDR2 YYREEE (reference sequence). The CDR3 spans 15 residues. As DNA, the CDR3 is TGTGCCAGCAGCAAAACCGACAGGGGGCCCTATGGCTACACCTTC. It encodes CASSKTDRGPYGYTF.

The rearrangement links TRBV5-4 to TRBJ1-2, with 8 bases lining up with TRBD1. This CDR3 is built from 15 residues. From germline, CDR1 is SGHNT and CDR2 YYREEE (reference sequence). The V segment lost 4 bases and the J segment 0 bases; nucleotides outside the gene matches: 5. This chain's CDR3 is CASSLKTGANYGYTF. DNA of the CDR3: TGTGCCAGCAGCCTTAAGACAGGGGCTAACTATGGCTACACCTTC.

In this sample, this clone turned up once. The V gene is TRBV6-5, the J gene TRBJ1-1, with D possibly being TRBD1 (5 bases). Trimming shortened V by 3 bases and J by 0 bases, and 14 bases separated the two germline ends. Germline V gives CDR1 MNHEY, CDR2 SVGAGI. The CDR3 runs to 16 residues. The CDR3 DNA reads as TGTGCCAGCAGTTATGAGGTAACAGGCATGAACACTGAAGCTTTCTTT. Translated, it gives CASSYEVTGMNTEAFF.

V is TRBV5-1 and J is TRBJ2-7, with 7 bases fitting TRBD1. This CDR3 comprises 16 residues. V lost 0 bases and J lost 4; bases outside the gene matches: 10. Germline CDR1 reads SGHRS; CDR2 reads YFSETQ. The CDR3 sequence is CASSLANSLTGYEQYF. The CDR3 nucleotides read TGCGCCAGCAGCTTGGCCAATAGTTTGACAGGGTACGAGCAGTACTTC.

Comment on this clone: The sample contains more than one DNA sequence encoding this CDR3. This chain uses TRBV28 with TRBJ1-4; D remains ambiguous. Germline-derived CDR1 and CDR2 are MDHEN and SYDVKM. The V gene lost 8 bases and the J gene lost 3 bases, with 13 bases spanning the gap. This CDR3 contains 14 residues. This CDR3 reads CASSWGDSNEKLFF. The CDR3 coding sequence is TGTGCCAGCTCCTGGGGAGACTCTAATGAAAAACTGTTTTTT.

The rearrangement links TRBV5-1 to TRBJ2-1, with D perhaps matching TRBD1 (6 bases). The germline V gene has CDR1 SGHRS and CDR2 YFSETQ. This CDR3 region has 14 residues. V shed 2 bases and J shed 8 bases, with 14 bases lying between them. The DNA of the CDR3 is TGCGCCAGCAGCTTAAATGACAGGTGCGATGAGCAGTTCTTC. Amino acid sequence: CASSLNDRCDEQFF.

The V and J genes are TRBV10-3 and TRBJ2-1, with D perhaps TRBD2 (5 bases). The CDR3 is 15 amino acids. The V gene lost 2 bases and the J gene lost 3 bases, with 11 bases spanning the gap. Germline CDR1 reads ENHRY; CDR2 reads SYGVKD. The CDR3 loop reads CAISEDYPVYNEQFF. The CDR3, as DNA: TGTGCCATCAGTGAGGACTACCCCGTCTACAATGAGCAGTTCTTC.

This sequence joins TRBV28 and TRBJ2-6; no clear D gene. The germline gives CDR1 MDHEN, CDR2 SYDVKM. CDR3 length: 16 residues. Between the trimmed V and J ends, which lost 3 bases and 0 bases, there was a span of 9 bases. CDR3 loop: CASSFAASSGANVLTF. The CDR3 DNA follows: TGTGCCAGCAGTTTCGCGGCCAGCTCTGGGGCCAACGTCCTGACTTTC.

The chain joins TRBV7-9 to TRBJ1-2; D is unresolved. V dropped 5 bases and J dropped 3 bases, with 13 bases sitting between them. The CDR3 spans 14 residues. Germline V CDR1 and CDR2: SEHNR, FQNEAQ (reference sequence). DNA for the CDR3: TGTGCCAGCAGCCCCGATGAGGCAGACTATGGCTACACCTTC. It is translated as CASSPDEADYGYTF.

This chain uses TRBV5-1 with TRBJ1-6; D is perhaps TRBD1 (5 bases). This CDR3 spans 17 amino acids. V lost 4 bases and J 0 bases, leaving 14 bases between the germline ends. The germline V gene encodes CDR1 SGHRS and CDR2 YFSETQ. DNA of the CDR3: TGCGCCAGCAGCCCCCTGACAGAAGTCTCCTATAATTCACCCCTCCACTTT. Residues: CASSPLTEVSYNSPLHF.

V gene TRBV18 combines with J gene TRBJ2-7, with TRBD1 identical over 8 bases. The CDR3 is 15 residues long. V lost 4 bases and J lost 2; bases outside the gene matches: 7. The germline CDR1 and CDR2 sequences are KGHSH and LQKENI. CDR3 bases: TGTGCCAGCTCACTTAGGGACAGGAACGCCTACGAGCAGTACTTC. The encoded protein is CASSLRDRNAYEQYF. Full variable domain (remainder filled in from reference TRBV18 and TRBJ2-7): NAGVMQNPRHLVRRRGQEARLRCSPMKGHSHVYWYRQLPEEGLKFMVYLQKENIIDESGMPKERFSAEFPKEGPSILRIQQVVRGDSAAYFCASSLRDRNAYEQYFGPGTRLTVT.

This clone was observed a few times. This chain's CDR3 is CASSLGGQQETQYF. The CDR3 DNA is TGTGCCAGCAGCTTGGGCGGACAGCAAGAGACCCAGTACTTC. The chain joins TRBV7-9 to TRBJ2-5, with D perhaps TRBD1 (6 bases). The CDR3 totals 14 residues. Trimming took off 3 bases at V and 2 bases at J, with 10 bases between the two ends. Germline CDR1 is SEHNR and CDR2 is FQNEAQ (reference sequence).

The V gene is TRBV6-5, the J gene TRBJ2-7, with no clear D. V lost 4 bases and J 2 bases, leaving 12 bases between the germline ends. There are 14 residues in the CDR3. CDR1 is MNHEY, CDR2 SVGAGI, per germline. DNA of the CDR3: TGTGCCAGCAGTTCTACGGCGGCAGCCTACGAGCAGTACTTC. Residues: CASSSTAAAYEQYF.

The genes are TRBV9 and TRBJ2-1; the match to TRBD1 covers 11 bases. Germline assignment: CDR1 SGDLS and CDR2 YYNGEE. V lost 0 bases to trimming and J lost 6 bases; unmatched junction nucleotides: 5. This CDR3 contains 16 residues. DNA of the CDR3: TGTGCCAGCAGCGTAGATGTGGGACAGGGGGTCAATGAGCAGTTCTTC. As protein: CASSVDVGQGVNEQFF.

In this sample, this clone turned up once. The chain recombines TRBV11-1 with TRBJ1-2, with 8 bases lining up with TRBD1. V lost 4 bases and J lost 3; bases outside the gene matches: 13. Germline V gene lookup returns CDR1 SGHAT and CDR2 FQDESV (reference sequence). This CDR3 has 17 residues. CDR3 amino acids: CASSYQRQTGEDYGYTF. DNA for the CDR3: TGTGCCAGCAGCTATCAACGACAGACAGGGGAGGACTATGGCTACACCTTC.

This clone was counted only a few times. V and J are TRBV27 and TRBJ2-1, with 12 bases lining up with TRBD2. V was pared by 6 bases and J by 0 bases, with 9 bases of the junction left unmatched. Germline CDR1 is MNHEY and CDR2 is SMNVEV (reference sequence). There are 18 residues in the CDR3. The CDR3 reads CASRDLAGGKISYNEQFF. As DNA, the CDR3 is TGTGCCAGCAGAGATCTAGCGGGGGGGAAAATCTCCTACAATGAGCAGTTCTTC.

This clone was counted between two and nine times. V is TRBV29-1 and J is TRBJ2-1; 13 bases agree with TRBD2. Germline CDR1 SQVTM, CDR2 ANQGSEA. With 0 bases clipped from V and 0 bases from J, the junction kept 17 bases outside the gene matches. The CDR3 length is 22 residues. CDR3 loop: CSVEDRRLAGGLLIPSYNEQFF. In DNA form, the CDR3 reads TGCAGCGTTGAAGATAGACGACTAGCGGGGGGCCTTTTAATTCCCTCCTACAATGAGCAGTTCTTC.

The rearrangement uses TRBV2 and TRBJ2-5, with a tentative D call TRBD2 (5 bases). CDR3 length equals 13 residues. The germline V gene has CDR1 SNHLY and CDR2 FYNNEI. Trimming removed 7 bases at V and 0 bases at J, with 9 bases between. CDR3 sequence reads: CASTDGNQETQYF. In DNA form, the CDR3 reads TGTGCCAGCACCGACGGGAACCAAGAGACCCAGTACTTC.

CDR3 nucleotides: TGCAGCGTTGCCGAAAGAGGGACAGGCGAAACGAACACCGGGGAGCTGTTTTTT. Encoded protein: CSVAERGTGETNTGELFF. The chain carries TRBV29-1 and TRBJ2-2; 8 bases are a match to TRBD1. Unmatched junction bases numbered 13, after V lost 4 bases and J lost 0 bases. CDR1 SQVTM and CDR2 ANQGSEA come from the germline V gene. The length of the CDR3 is 18 residues.

The chain combines TRBV10-1 with TRBJ2-7; D is ambiguous. Trimming left V 4 bases short and J 0 bases short, with 10 bases between. The CDR3 sequence is 14 residues long. The germline gives CDR1 WNHNN, CDR2 SYGVQD (reference sequence). The CDR3 coding sequence is TGCGCCAGCAGTGCTAGGCGGAGCTCCTACGAGCAGTACTTC. Encoded protein: CASSARRSSYEQYF.

This chain connects TRBV6-5 to TRBJ2-6; weak D call: TRBD2 (5 bases). CDR1 and CDR2 from the germline V gene are MNHEY and SVGAGI. Trimming left V 2 bases short and J 0 bases short, with 8 bases between. This CDR3 contains 16 residues. The CDR3 DNA reads as TGTGCCAGCAGTTACGCGAGGGTCTCTGGGGCCAACGTCCTGACTTTC. It yields the protein CASSYARVSGANVLTF.

The CDR3 DNA sequence: TGCGCCAGCAGCGCCCTTGACAGTGGCGGAAACACCATATATTTT. Translated, it gives CASSALDSGGNTIYF. The V gene is TRBV5-1, the J gene TRBJ1-3; perhaps TRBD1 as D (5 bases). The CDR3 loop spans 15 amino acids. The germline V gene has CDR1 SGHRS and CDR2 YFSETQ. The V end was cut by 4 bases, the J end by 4 bases, with 15 bases between.

The chain combines TRBV7-9 with TRBJ2-1, with 12 bases identical to TRBD2. The germline gives CDR1 SEHNR, CDR2 FQNEAQ (reference sequence). V gave up 3 bases and J gave up 0 bases; unmatched junction bases: 9. The CDR3 covers 19 residues. As DNA, the CDR3 is TGTGCCAGCAGCTTTAGCGCTAGCGGGGGGGCGAGCTCCTACAATGAGCAGTTCTTC. Protein product: CASSFSASGGASSYNEQFF.

CDR3 amino acids: CATSITYPAGSERTDTQYF. The CDR3 coding sequence is TGTGCCACCAGCATAACTTACCCCGCGGGTTCCGAGCGGACAGATACGCAGTATTTT. The rearrangement joins TRBV15 to TRBJ2-3, with D possibly matching TRBD2 (5 bases). CDR1 is LNHNV and CDR2 is YYDKDF in the germline V gene (reference sequence). Trimming removed 4 bases from V and 3 bases from J, with 26 bases in between. This CDR3 has 19 residues.

The chain uses TRBV19 and TRBJ1-2; D unresolved. Germline loops: CDR1 LNHDA, CDR2 SQIVND (reference sequence). Trimming left V 4 bases short and J 1 base short, with 16 bases between. The CDR3 sequence is 16 residues long. The CDR3 reads CASSRGYRNNNYGYTF. Here the CDR3 DNA reads TGTGCCAGTAGTAGAGGGTACAGAAATAATAACTATGGCTACACCTTC.

The chain carries TRBV19 and TRBJ1-2; tentative D call: TRBD1 (5 bases). V shed 10 bases and J shed 1 base, with 16 bases lying between them. The CDR3 totals 14 residues. CDR1 LNHDA and CDR2 SQIVND come from the germline V gene (reference sequence). CDR3 sequence (DNA): TGTGCCACCTTCTTGACACAGGATAACTATGGCTACACCTTC. Translated, it gives CATFLTQDNYGYTF.

This rearrangement joins TRBV18 to TRBJ1-1; D is uncertain. The CDR3 sequence is 14 residues long. Germline loops: CDR1 KGHSH, CDR2 LQKENI. Trimming pared 0 bases from V and 1 base from J, leaving 6 bases between. The CDR3 sequence: CASSPPGRNTEAFF. CDR3 nucleotides: TGTGCCAGCTCACCACCTGGGAGGAACACTGAAGCTTTCTTT.

The chain has TRBV4-2 and TRBJ2-7; TRBD1 matches 12 bases. Trimming at V came to 4 bases and at J to 7 bases, leaving 17 bases not matched to a gene. The CDR3 runs to 18 residues. Germline CDR1 is LGHNA and CDR2 is YNFKEQ. CDR3 residues: CASSPEVPRDRGPGEQYF. CDR3 sequence (DNA): TGTGCCAGCAGCCCCGAGGTGCCCCGGGACAGGGGGCCGGGAGAGCAGTACTTC.

The V and J genes are TRBV9 and TRBJ2-6, with D tentatively TRBD1 (6 bases). Germline V CDR1 and CDR2: SGDLS, YYNGEE. CDR3 size: 16 residues. V was cut by 3 bases and J by 2 bases, with 12 bases left in between. As DNA, the CDR3 is TGTGCCAGCAGCGCCGGGACAATGACTGGGGCCAACGTCCTGACTTTC. Its translation: CASSAGTMTGANVLTF.